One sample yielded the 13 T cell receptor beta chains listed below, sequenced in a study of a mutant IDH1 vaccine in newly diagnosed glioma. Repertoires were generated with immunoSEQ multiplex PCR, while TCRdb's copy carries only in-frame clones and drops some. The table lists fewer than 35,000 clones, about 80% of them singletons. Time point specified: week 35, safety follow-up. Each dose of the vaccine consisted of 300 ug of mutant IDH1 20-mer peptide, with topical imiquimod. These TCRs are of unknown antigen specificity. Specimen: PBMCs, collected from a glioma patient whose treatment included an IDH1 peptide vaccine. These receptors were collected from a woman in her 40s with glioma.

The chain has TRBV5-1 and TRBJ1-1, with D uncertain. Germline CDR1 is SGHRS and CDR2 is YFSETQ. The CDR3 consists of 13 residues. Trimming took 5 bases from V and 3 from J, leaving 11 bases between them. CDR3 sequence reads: CASRERRDTEAFF. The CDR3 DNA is TGCGCCAGCAGAGAGAGAAGGGACACTGAAGCTTTCTTT.

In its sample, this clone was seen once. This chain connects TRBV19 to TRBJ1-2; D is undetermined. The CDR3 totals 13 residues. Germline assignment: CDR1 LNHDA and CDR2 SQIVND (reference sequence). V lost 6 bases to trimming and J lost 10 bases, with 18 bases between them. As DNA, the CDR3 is TGTGCCAGTAGCCGACGTGATATATGGTTCTACACCTTC. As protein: CASSRRDIWFYTF.

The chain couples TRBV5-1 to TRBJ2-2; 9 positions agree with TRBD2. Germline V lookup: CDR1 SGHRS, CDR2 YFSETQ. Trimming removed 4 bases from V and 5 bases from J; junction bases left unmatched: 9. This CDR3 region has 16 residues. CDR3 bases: TGCGCCAGCAGCAGAGTAGCGGGGGCCGTTACCGGGGAGCTGTTTTTT. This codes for CASSRVAGAVTGELFF. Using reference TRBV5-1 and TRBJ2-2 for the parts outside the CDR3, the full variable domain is KAGVTQTPRYLIKTRGQQVTLSCSPISGHRSVSWYQQTPGQGLQFLFEYFSETQRNKGNFPGRFSGRQFSNSRSEMNVSTLELGDSALYLCASSRVAGAVTGELFFGEGSRLTVL.

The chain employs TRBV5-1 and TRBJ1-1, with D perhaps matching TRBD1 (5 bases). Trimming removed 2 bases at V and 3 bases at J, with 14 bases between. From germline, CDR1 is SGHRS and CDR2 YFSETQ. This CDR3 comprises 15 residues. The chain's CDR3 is CASSLEGYTHTEAFF. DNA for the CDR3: TGCGCCAGCAGCTTAGAGGGGTATACTCACACTGAAGCTTTCTTT.

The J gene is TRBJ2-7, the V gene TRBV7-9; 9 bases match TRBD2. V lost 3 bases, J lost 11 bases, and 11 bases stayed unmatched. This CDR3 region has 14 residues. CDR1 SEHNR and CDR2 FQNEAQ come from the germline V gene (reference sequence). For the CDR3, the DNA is TGTGCCAGCAGCTTGGGGGGGACTAGCCGATGGAAGTACTTC. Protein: CASSLGGTSRWKYF. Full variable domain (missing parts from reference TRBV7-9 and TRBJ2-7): DTGVSQNPRHKITKRGQNVTFRCDPISEHNRLYWYRQTLGQGPEFLTYFQNEAQLEKSRLLSDRFSAERPKGSFSTLEIQRTEQGDSAMYLCASSLGGTSRWKYFGPGTRLTVT.

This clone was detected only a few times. CDR3 in amino acids: CASRRTANTEAFF. The CDR3 region has the DNA TGCGCCAGCAGAAGGACGGCGAACACTGAAGCTTTCTTT. The chain combines TRBV10-1 with TRBJ1-1; D not certain. The CDR3 has 13 residues. Looked up from germline, CDR1 is WNHNN and CDR2 is SYGVQD (reference sequence). Deletions cut 6 bases from V and 1 base from J, with 9 bases between.

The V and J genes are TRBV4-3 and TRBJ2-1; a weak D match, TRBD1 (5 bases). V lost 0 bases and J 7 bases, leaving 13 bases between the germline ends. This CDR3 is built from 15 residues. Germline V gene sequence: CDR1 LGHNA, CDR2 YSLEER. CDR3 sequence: CASSQERGHLNEQFF. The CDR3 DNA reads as TGCGCCAGCAGCCAAGAAAGGGGCCATCTTAATGAGCAGTTCTTC.

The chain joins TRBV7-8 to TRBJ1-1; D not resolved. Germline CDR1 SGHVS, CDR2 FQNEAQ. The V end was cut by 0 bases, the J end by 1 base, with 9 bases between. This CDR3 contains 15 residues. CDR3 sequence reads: CASSLALVGNTEAFF. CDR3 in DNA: TGTGCCAGCAGCTTAGCGCTGGTTGGGAACACTGAAGCTTTCTTT.

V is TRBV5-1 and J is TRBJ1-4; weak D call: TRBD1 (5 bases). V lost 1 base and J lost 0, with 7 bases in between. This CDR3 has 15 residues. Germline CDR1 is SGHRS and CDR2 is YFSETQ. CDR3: CASSLSRATNEKLFF. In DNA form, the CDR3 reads TGCGCCAGCAGCTTGAGCAGGGCAACTAATGAAAAACTGTTTTTT.

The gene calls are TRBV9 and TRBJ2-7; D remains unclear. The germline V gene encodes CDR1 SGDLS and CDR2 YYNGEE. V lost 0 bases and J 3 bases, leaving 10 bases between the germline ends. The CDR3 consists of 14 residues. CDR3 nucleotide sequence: TGTGCCAGCAGCGTAGGTGTTTCGGGCTACGAGCAGTACTTC. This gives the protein CASSVGVSGYEQYF.

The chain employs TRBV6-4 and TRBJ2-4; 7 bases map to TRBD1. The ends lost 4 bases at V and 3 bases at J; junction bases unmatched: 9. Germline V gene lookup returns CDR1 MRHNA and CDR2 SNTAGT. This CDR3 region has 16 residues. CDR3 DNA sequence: TGTGCCAGCAGTGGACGACAGGGTGGATTCAAAAACATTCAGTACTTC. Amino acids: CASSGRQGGFKNIQYF.

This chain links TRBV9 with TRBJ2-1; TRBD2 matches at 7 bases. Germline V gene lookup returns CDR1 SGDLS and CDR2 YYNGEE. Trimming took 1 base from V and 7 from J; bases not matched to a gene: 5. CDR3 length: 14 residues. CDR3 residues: CASSVTTSRNEQFF. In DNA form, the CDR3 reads TGTGCCAGCAGCGTAACGACTAGCAGGAATGAGCAGTTCTTC.

DNA for the CDR3: TGTGCCAGCAGTGAATACAGACAGGGTGGGGGCTACACCTTC. Translation gives CASSEYRQGGGYTF. J is TRBJ1-2 and V is TRBV25-1; 7 nucleotides line up with TRBD1. The CDR3 has 14 amino acids. Trimming cost V 0 bases and J 8 bases; bases outside gene matches: 6. In germline, CDR1 is MGHDK, CDR2 SYGVNS.